The 5 T cell receptor beta chains below all came from one sample that was sequenced in a study of CD8+ T cells in alopecia areata. Treatment denoted: oral pan-JAK inhibitor, 5-10 mg twice daily. cDNA prepared by RNA extraction and subsequent reverse transcription served as the template for sequencing. Profiling relied on immunoSEQ multiplex PCR, and the TCRdb table lists in-frame clones only, not all of them. The data hold 95,000 to 100,000 clones, with 50% to 60% observed a single time. Sample: CD8+ T cells sorted from blood, taken between weeks 55 and 65, from a patient treated with tofacitinib. Receptor source: a human donor with alopecia areata.

The rearrangement uses TRBV9 and TRBJ2-3; D is unresolved. From germline, CDR1 is SGDLS and CDR2 YYNGEE. V gave up 4 bases and J gave up 6 bases, with 21 bases separating them. The CDR3 covers 16 residues. CDR3 DNA sequence: TGTGCCAGCAGCTCCGGCCTTGGGTTGGAACGGGATACGCAGTATTTT. It specifies CASSSGLGLERDTQYF.

The chain couples TRBV5-1 to TRBJ2-2; D is ambiguous. The germline V gene encodes CDR1 SGHRS and CDR2 YFSETQ. The CDR3 extends over 15 amino acids. V was clipped by 4 bases and J by 0 bases, with 10 bases between them. The CDR3 reads CASSPELANTGELFF. CDR3 bases: TGCGCCAGCAGCCCTGAGTTAGCGAACACCGGGGAGCTGTTTTTT.

The chain joins TRBV23-1 to TRBJ2-3; D unresolved. TRBV23-1 is filed as an ORF, its function uncertain. V lost 4 bases and J 0 bases, leaving 14 bases between the germline ends. There are 16 residues in the CDR3. CDR3 nucleotide sequence: TGCGCCAGCAGTCTGTCCAGCCGGATTAGCACAGATACGCAGTATTTT. This encodes CASSLSSRISTDTQYF.

This clone was seen a single time. The chain is built from TRBV18 and TRBJ2-5, with TRBD1 identical over 8 bases. V dropped 3 bases and J dropped 4; count of bases not matched to a gene: 10. Germline values: CDR1 KGHSH, CDR2 LQKENI. CDR3 length: 16 residues. The CDR3 spells CASSPPDRGGLETQYF. DNA for the CDR3: TGTGCCAGCTCACCGCCTGACAGGGGCGGGTTAGAGACCCAGTACTTC.

This clone was seen a handful of times. The chain joins TRBV29-1 to TRBJ1-6, with 9 nucleotides matching TRBD1. The germline CDR1 and CDR2 sequences are SQVTM and ANQGSEA. The V segment lost 6 bases and the J segment 9 bases; nucleotides outside the gene matches: 6. This CDR3 spans 13 amino acids. CDR3 sequence: CSVGTGSGSPLHF. CDR3 DNA sequence: TGCAGCGTCGGGACAGGGTCAGGTTCACCCCTCCACTTT.